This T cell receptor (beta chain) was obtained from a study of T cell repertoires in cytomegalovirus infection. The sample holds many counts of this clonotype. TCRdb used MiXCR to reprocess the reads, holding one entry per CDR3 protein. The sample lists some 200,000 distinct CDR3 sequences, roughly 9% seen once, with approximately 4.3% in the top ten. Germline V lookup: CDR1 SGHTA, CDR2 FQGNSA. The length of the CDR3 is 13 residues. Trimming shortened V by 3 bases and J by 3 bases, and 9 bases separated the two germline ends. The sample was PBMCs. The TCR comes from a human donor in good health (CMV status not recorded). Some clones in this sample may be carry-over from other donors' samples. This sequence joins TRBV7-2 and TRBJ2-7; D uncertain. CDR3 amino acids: CASSFPQVYEQYF. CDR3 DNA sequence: TGTGCCAGCAGCTTCCCCCAGGTCTACGAGCAGTACTTC. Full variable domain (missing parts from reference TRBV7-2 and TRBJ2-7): GAGVSQSPSNKVTEKGKDVELRCDPISGHTALYWYRQSLGQGLEFLIYFQGNSAPDKSGLPSDRFSAERTGGSVSTLTIQRTQQEDSAVYLCASSFPQVYEQYFGPGTRLTVT.